This T cell receptor (beta chain) was recovered during a study of regulatory T cells in long-lasting Graves disease. Sample time point: newly diagnosed GD, antithyroid drugs for less than 3 months. Preparation of the TCR library used RNA extracted from PBMCs. In each case, Graves' disease was diagnosed per American Thyroid Association guidelines. Study-wide findings and caveats: TRBV28, TRBJ1-2 and TRBJ2-5 were favored in persistent disease.

Concerning this clonotype: Its antigen remains unknown.

The TCR beta library used iRepertoire HTBI primers with Arm-PCR amplification of CDR3. MiXCR, run by TCRdb on the multiplex PCR reads, gives a single entry per CDR3 protein. There are 450,000 to 600,000 distinct CDR3 sequences in the sample; 13% occur only once, and roughly a tenth lies in the top ten. Germline V gives CDR1 DFQATT, CDR2 SNEGSKA (reference sequence). The CDR3 totals 13 residues. Between the trimmed V and J ends, which lost 3 bases and 9 bases, there was a span of 15 bases. The data also belong to a second study, concerning T cells in Graves' hyperthyroidism and ophthalmopathy. From that second work: HTBI primers drove first-round RT-PCR of the TCR CDR3. The majority of expanded thyroid clonotypes above 0.001 also appeared in blood.

The source is a man in his thirties or forties with Graves disease. V and J are TRBV20-1 and TRBJ2-1, with D unclear. Specimen: peripheral blood mononuclear cells (PBMCs), collected at new diagnosis, from a patient treated with antithyroid drugs. This CDR3 reads CSARGLVAREQFF. The CDR3 region has the DNA TGCAGTGCTAGGGGTCTAGTCGCCCGTGAGCAGTTCTTC.